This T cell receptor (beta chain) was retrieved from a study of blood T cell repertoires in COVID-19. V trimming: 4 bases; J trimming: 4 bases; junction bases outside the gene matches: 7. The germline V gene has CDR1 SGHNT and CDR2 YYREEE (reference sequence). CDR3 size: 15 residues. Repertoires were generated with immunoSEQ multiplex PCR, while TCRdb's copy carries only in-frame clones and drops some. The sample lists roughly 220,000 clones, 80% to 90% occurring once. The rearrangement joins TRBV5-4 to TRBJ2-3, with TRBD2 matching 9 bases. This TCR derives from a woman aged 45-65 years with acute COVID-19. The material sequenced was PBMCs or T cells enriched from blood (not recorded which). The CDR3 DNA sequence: TGTGCCAGCAGCGCCCCCCAGCGGGAGGCAGATACGCAGTATTTT. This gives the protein CASSAPQREADTQYF.